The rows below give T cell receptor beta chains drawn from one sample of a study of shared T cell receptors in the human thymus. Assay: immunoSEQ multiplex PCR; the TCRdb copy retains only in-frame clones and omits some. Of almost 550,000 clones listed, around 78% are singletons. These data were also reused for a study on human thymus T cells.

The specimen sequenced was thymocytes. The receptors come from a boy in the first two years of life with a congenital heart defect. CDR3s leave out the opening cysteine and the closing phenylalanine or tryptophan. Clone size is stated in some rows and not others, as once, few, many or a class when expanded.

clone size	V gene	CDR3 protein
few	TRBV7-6	ASSLDPLATSGNTIY
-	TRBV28	ASSLRQGARYEQY
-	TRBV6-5	ASSPWQGNEKLF
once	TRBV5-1	ASSLRDREISGNTIY
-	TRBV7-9	ASSFGPGDRDTQY
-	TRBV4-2	ASSLRATSGGRGEQF
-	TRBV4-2	ASSLFQGDNYEQY
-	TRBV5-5	ASSLEGSGSRHEQY
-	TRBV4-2	ASSQDVGQANTGELF
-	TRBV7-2	ASSSGTGEAYEQY
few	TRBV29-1	SVMGGNTDTQY
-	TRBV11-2	ASTPTVI
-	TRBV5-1	ASSLPSHQETQY
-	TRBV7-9	ASSSLQGARTEAF
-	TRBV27	ASNPASATNEQF
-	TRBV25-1	ASSDLEPGLARRGEQY
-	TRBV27	ASSVTARDTLYNEQF